The clone carrying this T cell receptor (beta chain) showed up many times. Its specificity is unknown. The data belong to a study of early T cells in non-severe SARS-CoV-2 infection. Study-wide context: Unsorted whole-blood RNA was sequenced in bulk, leaving chains unpaired.

Study-level points and caveats: Missing private and CD4 specificities, VDJdb matching favored anti-spike CD8 responses.

CDR1 is DFQATT, CDR2 SNEGSKA, per germline (reference sequence). Trimming pared 3 bases from V and 0 bases from J, leaving 9 bases between. The CDR3 totals 15 residues. Individual cDNA molecules were tagged with unique molecular identifiers, the study reported. Each CDR3 protein gets one entry after TCRdb re-called the 5' RACE reads with MiXCR. Among 90,000 to 130,000 distinct CDR3 sequences listed, roughly an eighth were seen once. The chain has TRBV20-1 and TRBJ1-6; D gene uncertain. This clonotype was sampled from an adult who was a healthcare worker with PCR-confirmed SARS-CoV-2 infection or an uninfected control (not recorded which). Sequenced material: whole blood. CDR3 nucleotides: TGCAGTGCTAGGGGCAGCAGCTCCTATAATTCACCCCTCCACTTT. Protein: CSARGSSSYNSPLHF.